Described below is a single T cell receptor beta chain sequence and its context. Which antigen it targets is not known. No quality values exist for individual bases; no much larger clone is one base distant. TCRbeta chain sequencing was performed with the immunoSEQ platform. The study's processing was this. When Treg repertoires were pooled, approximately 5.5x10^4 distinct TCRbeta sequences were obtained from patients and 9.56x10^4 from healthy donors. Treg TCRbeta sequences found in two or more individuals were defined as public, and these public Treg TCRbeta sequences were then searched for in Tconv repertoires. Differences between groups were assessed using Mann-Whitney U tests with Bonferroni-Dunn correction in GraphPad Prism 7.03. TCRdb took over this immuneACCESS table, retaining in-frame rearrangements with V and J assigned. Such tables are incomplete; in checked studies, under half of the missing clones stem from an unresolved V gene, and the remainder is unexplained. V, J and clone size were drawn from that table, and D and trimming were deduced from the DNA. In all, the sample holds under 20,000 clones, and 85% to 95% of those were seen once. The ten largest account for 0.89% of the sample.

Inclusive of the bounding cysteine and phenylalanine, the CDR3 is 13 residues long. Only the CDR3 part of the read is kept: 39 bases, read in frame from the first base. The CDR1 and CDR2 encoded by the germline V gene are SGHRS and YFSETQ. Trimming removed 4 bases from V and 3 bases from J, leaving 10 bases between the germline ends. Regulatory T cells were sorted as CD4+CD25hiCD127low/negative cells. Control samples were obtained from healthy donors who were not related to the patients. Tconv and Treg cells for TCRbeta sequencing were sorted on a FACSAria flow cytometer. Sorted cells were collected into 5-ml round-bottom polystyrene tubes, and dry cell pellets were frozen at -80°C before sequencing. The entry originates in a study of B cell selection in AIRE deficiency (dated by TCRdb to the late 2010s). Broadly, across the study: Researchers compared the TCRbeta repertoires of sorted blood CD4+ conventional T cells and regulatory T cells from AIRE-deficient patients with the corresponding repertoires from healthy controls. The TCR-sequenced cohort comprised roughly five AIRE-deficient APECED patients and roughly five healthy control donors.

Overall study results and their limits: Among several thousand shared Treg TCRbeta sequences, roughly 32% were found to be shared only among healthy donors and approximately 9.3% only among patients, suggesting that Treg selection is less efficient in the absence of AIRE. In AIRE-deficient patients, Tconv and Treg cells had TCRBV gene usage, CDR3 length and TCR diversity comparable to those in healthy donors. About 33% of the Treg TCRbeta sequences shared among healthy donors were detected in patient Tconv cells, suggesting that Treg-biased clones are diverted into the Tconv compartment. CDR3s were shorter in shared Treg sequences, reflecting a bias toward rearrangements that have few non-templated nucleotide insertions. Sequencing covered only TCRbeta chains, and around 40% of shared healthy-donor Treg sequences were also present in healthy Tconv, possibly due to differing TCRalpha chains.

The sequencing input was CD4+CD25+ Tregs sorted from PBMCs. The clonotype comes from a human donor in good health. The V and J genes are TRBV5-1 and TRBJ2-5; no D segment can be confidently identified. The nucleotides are TGCGCCAGCAGCACTCTTAGGGAAGAGACCCAGTACTTC. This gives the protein CASSTLREETQYF.